A single sample gave rise to the 21 T cell receptor beta chains below, sequenced in a study of blood T cell repertoires in COVID-19. Libraries were prepared by immunoSEQ multiplex PCR; TCRdb keeps only in-frame clonotypes and omits some of them. The table shows approximately 500,000 clones, with roughly 89% occurring only once. Sequenced material: peripheral blood. The receptors come from a man between 18 and 29 years old with COVID-19, enrolled during active disease.

The chain employs TRBV12-3 or TRBV12-4 and TRBJ2-7, with D unclear. This CDR3 has 12 residues. Trimming removed 5 bases from V and 3 bases from J, with 8 bases in between. CDR3 in DNA: TGTGCCAGCAGTGCCACAGACTACGAGCAGTACTTC. Protein product: CASSATDYEQYF.

This clone was seen only a few times. The chain carries TRBV5-1 and TRBJ2-7; TRBD1 might be the D (6 bases). CDR3 length equals 12 residues. The germline CDR1 and CDR2 sequences are SGHRS and YFSETQ. Between the trimmed V and J ends, which lost 3 bases and 5 bases, there was a span of 9 bases. The DNA for the CDR3 is TGCGCCAGCAGCTCGACAGGCAACGAGCAGTACTTC. This codes for CASSSTGNEQYF.

This chain joins TRBV5-5 and TRBJ1-5, with D unresolved. This CDR3 is built from 12 residues. CDR1 SGHKS and CDR2 YYEKEE come from the germline V gene (reference sequence). Trimming removed 5 bases at V and 3 bases at J, with 6 bases between. CDR3 region: CASSSANQPQHF. CDR3 DNA: TGTGCCAGCAGTAGTGCCAATCAGCCCCAGCATTTT.

V is TRBV11-3 and J is TRBJ2-2; 7 bases are shared with TRBD2. J was trimmed by 3 bases and V by 1 base; bases with no gene match: 11. CDR3 length: 18 amino acids. Germline V CDR1 and CDR2: SGHNT, YENEEA. The CDR3 nucleotides read TGTGCCAGCAGCTTAGCAGTGTCACTAGCGTCTTACACCGGGGAGCTGTTTTTT. Translation gives CASSLAVSLASYTGELFF.

The chain uses TRBV6-6 and TRBJ2-5; a possible D gene is TRBD2 (6 bases). The germline V gene encodes CDR1 MNHNY and CDR2 SVGAGI (reference sequence). The CDR3 is 17 residues long. V lost 5 bases, J lost 1 base, and 20 bases lay in between. The CDR3 loop is CASSQPMVRDFQETQYF. CDR3 DNA sequence: TGTGCCAGCAGTCAACCCATGGTCCGGGACTTCCAAGAGACCCAGTACTTC.

The chain has TRBV13 and TRBJ2-1; a possible D gene is TRBD1 (6 bases). The CDR3 loop spans 16 amino acids. V dropped 0 bases and J dropped 0 bases, with 9 bases sitting between them. CDR1 PRHDT and CDR2 FYEKMQ come from the germline V gene (reference sequence). The CDR3, as DNA: TGTGCCAGCAGCTTAGGCCTAGGGGGCTCCTACAATGAGCAGTTCTTC. This gives the protein CASSLGLGGSYNEQFF.

This chain joins TRBV6-1 and TRBJ2-7; 7 positions match TRBD2. Trimming removed 2 bases from V and 3 bases from J; junction bases left unmatched: 16. The V gene's germline CDR1 is MNHNS and CDR2 SASEGT. This CDR3 spans 18 amino acids. Here the CDR3 DNA reads TGTGCCAGCAGTGAATGGGGGGTCGGTACCCCGGGGGGCTACGAGCAGTACTTC. It encodes CASSEWGVGTPGGYEQYF.

The chain carries TRBV7-8 and TRBJ1-5; D unresolved. The V and J ends lost 0 bases and 7 bases respectively, with 10 bases between them. This CDR3 region has 14 residues. Germline values: CDR1 SGHVS, CDR2 FQNEAQ. The CDR3 here is CASSLARLKQPQHF. The CDR3 DNA follows: TGTGCCAGCAGCTTAGCGAGGTTAAAGCAGCCCCAGCATTTT.

The chain joins TRBV7-9 to TRBJ1-4; D unresolved. V was shortened by 3 bases and J by 0 bases, with 8 bases between the two germline ends. This CDR3 is built from 15 residues. In germline, CDR1 is SEHNR, CDR2 FQNEAQ (reference sequence). CDR3 protein: CASSFTGATNEKLFF. CDR3 sequence (DNA): TGTGCCAGCAGCTTTACCGGAGCAACTAATGAAAAACTGTTTTTT.

J is TRBJ2-5 and V is TRBV27; 10 nucleotides line up with TRBD2. V trimming: 5 bases; J trimming: 2 bases; junction bases outside the gene matches: 14. The germline V gene has CDR1 MNHEY and CDR2 SMNVEV (reference sequence). CDR3 length equals 18 residues. CDR3 DNA: TGTGCCAGCAGTACCGATTCTCTACTAGCGGGGCATCAAGAGACCCAGTACTTC. Its translation: CASSTDSLLAGHQETQYF.

Only a few counts were recorded for this clone. This chain links TRBV6-5 with TRBJ2-3; 8 nucleotides match TRBD2. The length of the CDR3 is 15 residues. With 4 bases clipped from V and 0 bases from J, the junction kept 3 bases outside the gene matches. Germline values: CDR1 MNHEY, CDR2 SVGAGI. The chain's CDR3 is CASSFSGASTDTQYF. The CDR3 DNA reads TGTGCCAGCAGTTTTAGCGGGGCTAGCACAGATACGCAGTATTTT.

The J gene is TRBJ2-1, the V gene TRBV5-1, with a tentative D call TRBD2 (5 bases). Looked up from germline, CDR1 is SGHRS and CDR2 is YFSETQ. Deletions cut 0 bases from V and 3 bases from J, with 10 bases between. The CDR3 totals 15 residues. In DNA, the CDR3 is TGCGCCAGCAGCTTGGATACGGGAAACTACAATGAGCAGTTCTTC. It specifies CASSLDTGNYNEQFF.

V gene TRBV7-2 combines with J gene TRBJ2-5, with 8 bases matching TRBD2. The V gene end was trimmed by 2 bases and the J gene end by 4 bases; junction bases not matched to a gene: 0. The CDR3 is 13 residues long. CDR1 is SGHTA and CDR2 is FQGNSA in the germline V gene. The CDR3 here is CASSLLAGETQYF. CDR3 in DNA: TGTGCCAGCAGCTTACTAGCGGGAGAGACCCAGTACTTC.

The chain employs TRBV2 and TRBJ2-2; 9 nucleotides line up with TRBD1. V trimming: 3 bases; J trimming: 2 bases; junction bases outside the gene matches: 4. Germline loops: CDR1 SNHLY, CDR2 FYNNEI. The CDR3 totals 16 residues. CDR3: CASSDPGQGNTGELFF. CDR3 bases: TGTGCCAGCAGTGATCCGGGACAGGGTAACACCGGGGAGCTGTTTTTT.

The chain uses TRBV5-1 and TRBJ2-1, with 9 nucleotides matching TRBD2. The ends lost 4 bases at V and 5 bases at J; junction bases unmatched: 19. The CDR3 contains 19 residues. Germline CDR1 SGHRS, CDR2 YFSETQ. CDR3 in DNA: TGCGCCAGCAGCCTCTTGCAGGTGACTAGCGGCTACACCGACAATGAGCAGTTCTTC. This gives the protein CASSLLQVTSGYTDNEQFF.

J is TRBJ2-7 and V is TRBV13, with 9 positions matching TRBD1. V gave up 5 bases and J gave up 4 bases; unmatched junction bases: 6. Germline V CDR1 and CDR2: PRHDT, FYEKMQ (reference sequence). There are 14 residues in the CDR3. CDR3 nucleotides: TGTGCCAGCAGCGCCGGGACAGGGAAGTACGAGCAGTACTTC. Amino acid sequence: CASSAGTGKYEQYF.

V gene TRBV5-4 combines with J gene TRBJ1-4, with 12 bases aligning to TRBD1. V shed 0 bases and J 4 bases; nucleotides not matched to a gene: 4. The V gene's germline CDR1 is SGHNT and CDR2 YYREEE (reference sequence). This CDR3 comprises 17 residues. This CDR3 is CASSLGDRGRSNEKLFF. The CDR3 DNA reads as TGTGCCAGCAGCTTGGGGGACAGGGGGCGGAGTAATGAAAAACTGTTTTTT.

This sequence joins TRBV10-3 and TRBJ2-7; D possibly corresponds to TRBD2 (6 bases). Germline CDR1 and CDR2: ENHRY and SYGVKD. The length of the CDR3 is 14 residues. The V end lost 7 bases, the J end lost 2 bases, and 15 bases lay between the germline ends. The CDR3 coding sequence is TGTGCCATCACTGGGCGGGGCCAACCCTACGAGCAGTACTTC. Residues: CAITGRGQPYEQYF.

V and J are TRBV3-1 (or the pseudogene TRBV3-2) and TRBJ2-7, with TRBD2 matching over 9 bases. The CDR3 has 16 amino acids. V shed 0 bases, J shed 6 bases, and the junction held 9 bases outside the gene matches. Germline CDR1 reads LGHDT; CDR2 reads YNNKEL (reference sequence). The CDR3 DNA reads as TGTGCCAGCAGCCAAGACGGCGGGAGGGGGAGAACCGAGCAGTACTTC. This gives the protein CASSQDGGRGRTEQYF.

The chain combines TRBV5-4 with TRBJ2-5, with no clear D. The CDR3 runs 14 residues. Per germline, CDR1 SGHNT and CDR2 YYREEE (reference sequence). The V gene lost 1 base and the J gene lost 5 bases, with 12 bases spanning the gap. The CDR3 here is CASSLTGAVETQYF. DNA of the CDR3: TGTGCCAGCAGCTTGACCGGAGCCGTGGAGACCCAGTACTTC.

The chain uses TRBV2 and TRBJ2-1; D is ambiguous. The germline CDR1 and CDR2 sequences are SNHLY and FYNNEI. The CDR3 has 15 residues. V dropped 2 bases and J dropped 0 bases, with 8 bases sitting between them. The CDR3, as DNA: TGTGCCAGCAGTGAAACGGGTAGCTCCTACAATGAGCAGTTCTTC. It yields the protein CASSETGSSYNEQFF.